The clone carrying this T cell receptor (beta chain) has just a few counts. Under the authors' procedure: Nucleated cell counts were estimated from reference gene primer amplification. The protocol was immunoSEQ multiplex PCR, while the TCRdb copy is restricted to in-frame clones and leaves out a portion. Clone size and the V and J calls come from that table; the DNA yielded D and trimming. The sample consists of 30,000 to 40,000 clones, 80% of them appearing once. The V gene's germline CDR1 is LNHDA and CDR2 SQIVND (reference sequence). V was clipped by 5 bases and J by 1 base, with 12 bases between them. This CDR3 region has 15 residues. These data originate in a study of blood T cell repertoires in COVID-19. As for the study in general: Samples representing acute and convalescent COVID-19 were sourced from the United States, Italy and Spain.

The chain recombines TRBV19 with TRBJ2-1, with a weak D call TRBD2 (5 bases). Source material: peripheral blood. This sequence originates from a woman aged 70-85 years with acute or convalescent COVID-19. This CDR3 reads CASSVGEPSYNEQFF. The DNA of the CDR3 is TGTGCCAGTAGTGTCGGGGAGCCTTCCTACAATGAGCAGTTCTTC.